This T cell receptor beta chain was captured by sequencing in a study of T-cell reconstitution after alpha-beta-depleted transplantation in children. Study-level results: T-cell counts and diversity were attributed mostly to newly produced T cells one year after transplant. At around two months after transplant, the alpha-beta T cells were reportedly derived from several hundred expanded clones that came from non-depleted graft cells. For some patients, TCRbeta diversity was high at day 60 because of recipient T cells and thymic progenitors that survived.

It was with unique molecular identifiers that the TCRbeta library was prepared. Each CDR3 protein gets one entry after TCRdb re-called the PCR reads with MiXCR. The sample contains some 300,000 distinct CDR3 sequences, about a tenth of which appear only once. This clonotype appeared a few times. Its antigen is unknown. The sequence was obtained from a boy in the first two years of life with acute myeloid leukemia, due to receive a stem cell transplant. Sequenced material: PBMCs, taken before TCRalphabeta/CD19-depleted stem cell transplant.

The CDR3 bases are TGTGCCACCAGAGCCACAGTCAACACCGGGGAGCTGTTTTTT. Translation: CATRATVNTGELFF. The chain is built from TRBV24-1 and TRBJ2-2; no clear D. V lost 7 bases and J 2 bases, leaving 10 bases between the germline ends. The CDR3 is 14 residues long. Germline loops: CDR1 KGHDR, CDR2 SFDVKD.